This TCR beta chain was observed in a study of cytotoxic CD8 clonotypes in ibrutinib-treated CLL. Study results and caveats: Clonality measured at baseline exceeded age-matched healthy donors, tracking circulating CD8+ T-cell counts.

Sequencing used immunoSEQ multiplex PCR; TCRdb keeps in-frame clones, though not all of them. Among roughly 15,000 clones listed, less than 70% were seen once. In the case of this clone: Its antigen is unknown.

CDR3 length equals 16 residues. V shed 3 bases and J shed 2 bases, with 15 bases lying between them. Germline V CDR1 and CDR2: WSHSY, SAAADI. This chain uses TRBV10-2 with TRBJ2-3; tentative D call: TRBD2 (6 bases). This specimen was PBMCs, taken before ibrutinib treatment. This TCR came from a human donor with chronic lymphocytic leukemia. The CDR3 is CASSERGSGITDTQYF. CDR3 coding DNA: TGCGCCAGCAGTGAAAGAGGTAGCGGAATCACAGATACGCAGTATTTT.